This TCR beta chain was recovered during a study of blood T cells in healthy people across ages. The V gene's germline CDR1 is SGHRS and CDR2 YFSETQ. V was cut by 0 bases and J by 0 bases, with 8 bases left in between. The CDR3 totals 15 residues. Then a second PCR, running about 6 to 12 cycles, was carried out with a sample-barcoded 5' primer and a J-beta primer mix. TCRdb independently ran MiXCR on the 5' RACE reads; one entry per CDR3 protein. The data show around 1.5 million distinct CDR3 sequences, with approximately 60% seen just once and over 5% held by the top ten. The receptor's source is a man aged 18 to 35 in good health. This chain joins TRBV5-1 and TRBJ2-3; possibly TRBD2 for D (6 bases). Sequencing input: blood. The CDR3 nucleotides read TGCGCCAGCAGCTTGGAAGGGACTAGCACAGATACGCAGTATTTT. It yields the protein CASSLEGTSTDTQYF.